The 8 T cell receptor beta chains presented below share a single source sample, sequenced in a study of CD8 T cells in ankylosing spondylitis. From the 5' RACE reads, TCRdb called clonotypes with MiXCR, one entry per CDR3 protein. The sample consists of approximately 39,000 distinct CDR3 sequences, approximately 11% of them appearing once. The sequenced sample was synovial fluid, either unsorted or a sorted T cell fraction (not recorded which). The receptors shown here come from a male donor with ankylosing spondylitis.

Turning to this clonotype: At one end the junction does not follow the germline gene, possibly because of a read error. V and J are TRBV28 and TRBJ2-1; D possibly corresponds to TRBD1 (6 bases). CDR1 and CDR2 from the germline V gene are MDHEN and SYDVKM. The CDR3 length is 18 residues. The CDR3 region is CVSSLPPGQSVSYNEQFF. The CDR3, as DNA: TGTGTCAGCAGTTTACCCCCAGGACAGAGCGTCTCCTACAATGAGCAGTTCTTC.

V and J are TRBV28 and TRBJ2-2; a weak D match, TRBD2 (5 bases). V was cut by 5 bases and J by 5 bases, with 12 bases left in between. CDR3 length: 14 amino acids. CDR1 and CDR2 (germline): MDHEN, SYDVKM. Here the CDR3 reads CASSAPGITGELFF. CDR3 coding DNA: TGTGCCAGCAGTGCCCCCGGGATAACCGGGGAGCTGTTTTTT.

This clonotype has just a few counts. The rearrangement links TRBV7-2 to TRBJ2-1, with D perhaps matching TRBD2 (5 bases). V was cut by 5 bases and J by 0 bases, with 11 bases left in between. Germline loops: CDR1 SGHTA, CDR2 FQGNSA. This CDR3 comprises 15 residues. The CDR3 here is CASSDEGFSYNEQFF. CDR3 sequence (DNA): TGTGCCAGCAGCGATGAGGGCTTCTCCTACAATGAGCAGTTCTTC.

This clonotype was seen many times. As DNA, the CDR3 is TGCAGCGTTGGGATGGCGGGAGGACTCAATGAGCAGTTCTTC. It codes for CSVGMAGGLNEQFF. The chain couples TRBV29-1 to TRBJ2-1, with 8 bases identical to TRBD2. The CDR3 spans 14 residues. Trimming removed 4 bases from V and 6 bases from J; junction bases left unmatched: 8. Germline assignment: CDR1 SQVTM and CDR2 ANQGSEA.

The gene calls are TRBV16 and TRBJ2-3; 12 bases fit TRBD1. CDR3 length: 20 residues. V lost 3 bases, J lost 5 bases, and 18 bases stayed unmatched. Germline V lookup: CDR1 KGHSY, CDR2 FQNENV. The CDR3 is CASSHSPGTGGSIREDTQYF. The CDR3, as DNA: TGTGCCAGCAGCCATTCCCCCGGGACAGGGGGCTCGATTAGGGAAGATACGCAGTATTTT. Based on the CDR3 plus reference TRBV16 and TRBJ2-3, the full variable domain is GEEVAQTPKHLVRGEGQKAKLYCAPIKGHSYVFWYQQVLKNEFKFLISFQNENVFDETGMPKERFSAKCLPNSPCSLEIQATKLEDSAVYFCASSHSPGTGGSIREDTQYFGPGTRLTVL.

This clonotype came up many times. The chain links TRBV28 to TRBJ2-1; either TRBD1 or TRBD2 may fit D (5 bases each). V was clipped by 4 bases and J by 4 bases, with 11 bases between them. Looked up from germline, CDR1 is MDHEN and CDR2 is SYDVKM. The CDR3 consists of 14 residues. This CDR3 reads CASSSRGGYNEQFF. In DNA form, the CDR3 reads TGTGCCAGCAGTTCTCGTGGGGGTTACAATGAGCAGTTCTTC.

J is TRBJ1-4 and V is TRBV4-2; D possibly corresponds to TRBD1 (6 bases). Germline V CDR1 and CDR2: LGHNA, YNFKEQ. Trimming took 5 bases from V and 8 from J, leaving 15 bases between them. The CDR3 consists of 14 residues. CDR3 DNA: TGTGCCAGCAGCTCACAGGGCCAGCGCGAAAAACTGTTTTTT. Protein sequence: CASSSQGQREKLFF.

The rearrangement joins TRBV16 to TRBJ2-7, with TRBD2 identical over 13 bases. The CDR3 extends over 15 amino acids. J gave up 5 bases and V 4 bases, and 5 bases lay outside the gene matches. In germline, CDR1 is KGHSY, CDR2 FQNENV. This chain's CDR3 is CASSLGLAGTHEQYF. Written as DNA, the CDR3 is TGTGCCAGCAGCCTGGGACTAGCGGGAACCCACGAGCAGTACTTC.